A single sample gave rise to the 21 T cell receptor beta chains below, sequenced in a study of blood T cells in healthy people across ages. Alongside a J-beta primer mix, a sample-barcoded 5' primer served in a second PCR lasting about 7 to 12 cycles. TCRdb reprocessed the 5' RACE reads with MiXCR, giving one entry per CDR3 protein. The sample shows fewer than 1,000,000 distinct CDR3 sequences, about 42% of them seen only once. Sequencing input: blood. The receptors shown here come from a man in his sixties in good health.

The chain employs TRBV5-1 and TRBJ2-5; D may be TRBD2 (6 bases). Germline lookup yields CDR1 SGHRS and CDR2 YFSETQ. The CDR3 consists of 15 residues. Deletions cut 1 base from V and 11 bases from J, with 21 bases between. CDR3 sequence (DNA): TGCGCCAGCAGCTTGTCCGGGGGTAAGATCAATGAGCAGTACTTC. This translates into CASSLSGGKINEQYF.

About this clonotype: A read error may be the cause here, since a much bigger clone is one base away. This rearrangement joins TRBV13 to TRBJ2-1; D unclear. There are 12 residues in the CDR3. Germline assignment: CDR1 PRHDT and CDR2 FYEKMQ (reference sequence). In nucleotides, the CDR3 is TGTGCCGGCAGCTTAGGTGTCGGTGAGCAGTTCTTC. The encoded protein is CAGSLGVGEQFF. Supplemented by reference TRBV13 and TRBJ2-1, the full variable domain reads AAGVIQSPRHLIKEKRETATLKCYPIPRHDTVYWYQQGPGQDPQFLISFYEKMQSDKGSIPDRFSAQQFSDYHSELNMSSLELGDSALYFCAGSLGVGEQFFGPGTRLTVL.

This clonotype was counted ten times or more. The DNA for the CDR3 is TGTGCCAGCAGCTTGGGACGGTCCTTTGAAAAACTGTTTTTT. It is translated as CASSLGRSFEKLFF. The genes are TRBV5-5 and TRBJ1-4; D uncertain. This CDR3 spans 14 amino acids. Trimming shortened V by 0 bases and J by 7 bases, and 10 bases separated the two germline ends. The germline V gene has CDR1 SGHKS and CDR2 YYEKEE (reference sequence).

This chain joins TRBV6-5 and TRBJ2-7; D is uncertain. Trimming stripped 0 bases from V and 3 bases from J, with 12 bases between. The CDR3 consists of 15 residues. Germline-derived CDR1 and CDR2 are MNHEY and SVGAGI. The CDR3 DNA reads as TGTGCCAGCAGTTACTCGATTACTGGGGACTACGAGCAGTACTTC. Translation: CASSYSITGDYEQYF.

The J gene is TRBJ2-5, the V gene TRBV20-1; a weak D match, TRBD1 (6 bases). The V end lost 3 bases, the J end lost 5 bases, and 16 bases lay between the germline ends. Germline lookup yields CDR1 DFQATT and CDR2 SNEGSKA (reference sequence). CDR3 size: 14 residues. CDR3 sequence reads: CSASSRDNWETQYF. The CDR3 nucleotides read TGCAGTGCTAGTTCCAGGGACAATTGGGAGACCCAGTACTTC.

This clonotype was detected a few times. The chain joins TRBV5-1 to TRBJ2-1; possible D gene TRBD1, 5 bases. Per the germline V gene, CDR1 is SGHRS and CDR2 is YFSETQ. This CDR3 has 15 amino acids. V was cut by 5 bases and J by 6 bases, with 18 bases left in between. The DNA of the CDR3 is TGCGCCAGCAGGCTGTCGCCCGTGCAGGGCAATGAGCAGTTCTTC. Translation gives CASRLSPVQGNEQFF.

This chain links TRBV27 with TRBJ1-5; 7 positions match TRBD1. Germline lookup yields CDR1 MNHEY and CDR2 SMNVEV (reference sequence). With 5 bases clipped from V and 2 bases from J, the junction kept 6 bases outside the gene matches. This CDR3 has 15 residues. The CDR3 reads CASSAGGVGNQPQHF. The CDR3 region has the DNA TGTGCCAGCAGTGCAGGGGGTGTGGGCAATCAGCCCCAGCATTTT.

Only a few counts were recorded for this clonotype. The gene calls are TRBV14 and TRBJ1-2; D gene uncertain. Trimming shortened V by 4 bases and J by 0 bases, and 12 bases separated the two germline ends. Germline assignment: CDR1 SGHDN and CDR2 FVKESK. The CDR3 spans 15 residues. The CDR3 is CASSRYETANYGYTF. CDR3 nucleotides: TGTGCCAGCAGCCGTTACGAAACGGCTAACTATGGCTACACCTTC.

This clonotype was seen a handful of times. The CDR3 nucleotides read TGTGCCAGCAGTGAAGGGCAGGGGGGTTACTATGGCTACACCTTC. Protein: CASSEGQGGYYGYTF. The J gene is TRBJ1-2, the V gene TRBV6-1; 7 bases agree with TRBD1. Trimming at V came to 1 base and at J to 3 bases, leaving 5 bases not matched to a gene. CDR1 is MNHNS, CDR2 SASEGT, per germline. The CDR3 is 15 amino acids.

J is TRBJ1-4 and V is TRBV20-1; D unresolved. Germline loops: CDR1 DFQATT, CDR2 SNEGSKA (reference sequence). Trimming left V 3 bases short and J 0 bases short, with 14 bases between. The CDR3 has 16 amino acids. The DNA for the CDR3 is TGCAGTGCTAGGATGGGAGCCGTGACAACTAATGAAAAACTGTTTTTT. Translation gives CSARMGAVTTNEKLFF.

The CDR3 is CASSLFTSGSTDTQYF. In DNA form, the CDR3 reads TGTGCCAGCAGCTTGTTTACCAGCGGGAGCACAGATACGCAGTATTTT. The gene calls are TRBV5-6 and TRBJ2-3; D is possibly TRBD2 (6 bases). In germline, CDR1 is SGHDT, CDR2 YYEEEE. This CDR3 is 16 amino acids long. With 1 base removed from V and 0 bases from J, the gap between germline ends came to 12 bases. Filled out from reference TRBV5-6 and TRBJ2-3, the complete variable domain reads DAGVTQSPTHLIKTRGQQVTLRCSPKSGHDTVSWYQQALGQGPQFIFQYYEEEERQRGNFPDRFSGHQFPNYSSELNVNALLLGDSALYLCASSLFTSGSTDTQYFGPGTRLTVL.

The genes are TRBV29-1 and TRBJ2-5; 8 bases are a match to TRBD2. The CDR3 sequence is 14 residues long. With 3 bases clipped from V and 1 base from J, the junction kept 4 bases outside the gene matches. Germline V gives CDR1 SQVTM, CDR2 ANQGSEA. The CDR3 region has the DNA TGCAGCGTTGATCGGGGGGGGACCCAAGAGACCCAGTACTTC. Its translation: CSVDRGGTQETQYF.

This clonotype showed up many times. V is TRBV27 and J is TRBJ2-5; D uncertain. The CDR3 has 13 amino acids. Trimming shortened V by 2 bases and J by 7 bases, and 11 bases separated the two germline ends. Germline CDR1 reads MNHEY; CDR2 reads SMNVEV (reference sequence). CDR3 nucleotides: TGTGCCAGCAGTTTAGGGTCCGCTTCGACCCAGTACTTC. Protein: CASSLGSASTQYF.

This chain joins TRBV27 and TRBJ2-5; 9 bases align to TRBD1. CDR3 length: 14 amino acids. Germline V lookup: CDR1 MNHEY, CDR2 SMNVEV (reference sequence). V gave up 5 bases and J gave up 5 bases; unmatched junction bases: 6. CDR3 DNA sequence: TGTGCCAGCAGTACGGGACAGGGAAGGGAGACCCAGTACTTC. Protein sequence: CASSTGQGRETQYF.

The chain carries TRBV15 and TRBJ2-1, with D perhaps TRBD2 (5 bases). This CDR3 contains 13 residues. Trimming pared 6 bases from V and 8 bases from J, leaving 14 bases between. Germline V lookup: CDR1 LNHNV, CDR2 YYDKDF (reference sequence). CDR3 amino acids: CATSIGVGHEQFF. The CDR3, as DNA: TGTGCCACCAGTATCGGGGTAGGTCATGAGCAGTTCTTC.

The chain is built from TRBV5-5 and TRBJ2-3, with D unclear. CDR1 SGHKS and CDR2 YYEKEE come from the germline V gene (reference sequence). V gave up 4 bases and J gave up 1 base, with 16 bases separating them. This CDR3 has 16 amino acids. CDR3: CASSHSLGQGTDTQYF. CDR3 coding DNA: TGTGCCAGCAGCCACTCCCTCGGGCAGGGCACAGATACGCAGTATTTT.

This clonotype was found a few times. This sequence joins TRBV20-1 and TRBJ2-1, with a possible D match to TRBD1 (8 bases). Trimming left V 6 bases short and J 7 bases short, with 13 bases between. Looked up from germline, CDR1 is DFQATT and CDR2 is SNEGSKA (reference sequence). The CDR3 is 12 amino acids. The CDR3 loop reads CSAHRGGNEQFF. The CDR3, as DNA: TGCAGTGCCCACAGGGGGGGAAATGAGCAGTTCTTC.

This clonotype occurred many times. This sequence joins TRBV20-1 and TRBJ2-1, with a weak D call TRBD2 (6 bases). Germline CDR1 and CDR2: DFQATT and SNEGSKA (reference sequence). The CDR3 consists of 13 residues. Trimming cost V 6 bases and J 6 bases, with 15 bases left between them. This CDR3 reads CSARDSARNEQFF. As DNA, the CDR3 is TGCAGTGCACGGGACTCCGCGCGCAATGAGCAGTTCTTC.

V usage is TRBV6-6 and J usage is TRBJ2-7; D may match TRBD1 or TRBD2 (5 bases each). The CDR3 spans 15 residues. Trimming removed 0 bases at V and 0 bases at J, with 9 bases between. Germline V gene data show CDR1 as MNHNY and CDR2 as SVGAGI (reference sequence). CDR3 loop: CASSYSGESSYEQYF. The CDR3, as DNA: TGTGCCAGCAGTTACTCGGGGGAGAGCTCCTACGAGCAGTACTTC.

This clonotype has more than one count but fewer than ten. The chain has TRBV20-1 and TRBJ2-3; D call uncertain. V shed 5 bases and J shed 4 bases, with 10 bases lying between them. Germline CDR1 and CDR2: DFQATT and SNEGSKA (reference sequence). This CDR3 comprises 12 residues. Written as DNA, the CDR3 is TGCAGTGCTTTGTTAGCTCCAGATACGCAGTATTTT. This encodes CSALLAPDTQYF.

The chain carries TRBV7-6 and TRBJ2-3; 9 bases match TRBD2. Germline values: CDR1 SGHVS, CDR2 FNYEAQ. With V trimmed by 5 bases and J by 2 bases, 8 bases remained unmatched. The CDR3 is 16 residues long. CDR3 nucleotide sequence: TGTGCCAGCAGCCTTGGGGTAGCGGGGGTCACAGATACGCAGTATTTT. Translation gives CASSLGVAGVTDTQYF.